This TCR beta chain was captured in a study of technical replicates of blood from a handful of donors. Profiling relied on immunoSEQ multiplex PCR, and the TCRdb table lists in-frame clones only, not all of them. Counted here are 45,000 to 55,000 clones, roughly 94% occurring once; the ten biggest clones make up approximately 0.2%. The sample was T cells isolated from PBMCs. The clonotype originates from a human donor in good health.

This chain's CDR3 is CASNPASPDTQYF. In nucleotides, the CDR3 is TGTGCCAGCAACCCCGCGAGTCCAGATACGCAGTATTTT. J is TRBJ2-3 and V is TRBV7-9, with D unresolved. V gave up 7 bases and J gave up 4 bases, with 12 bases separating them. CDR3 length: 13 amino acids. From germline, CDR1 is SEHNR and CDR2 FQNEAQ (reference sequence).